Presented here are 19 T cell receptor beta chains from one specimen sequenced in a study of regulatory T cells in long-lasting Graves disease. Indicated time point: newly diagnosed GD, antithyroid drugs for less than 3 months. Isolated PBMC RNA provided the starting material for the TCR library. Relying on iRepertoire HTBI primers and Arm-PCR of CDR3 regions, the team built TCR beta libraries. In TCRdb, the multiplex PCR reads were re-called with MiXCR into one record per CDR3 protein. The sample carries hundreds of thousands of distinct CDR3 sequences, around 16% recorded once. These same data were also listed under a study on T cells in Graves' hyperthyroidism and ophthalmopathy.

The source material was peripheral blood mononuclear cells (PBMCs), sampled at new diagnosis, from a patient treated with antithyroid drugs. These TCRs come from a woman aged 35-60 years with Graves disease.

This clonotype occurred many times. The rearrangement uses TRBV6-5 and TRBJ1-1; D unclear. The CDR3 is 16 residues long. Trimming removed 0 bases at V and 0 bases at J, with 11 bases between. CDR1 and CDR2 from the germline V gene are MNHEY and SVGAGI. The CDR3 coding sequence is TGTGCCAGCAGTTACTCCTTTGGGCAGATGAACACTGAAGCTTTCTTT. It yields the protein CASSYSFGQMNTEAFF.

The V and J genes are TRBV5-5 and TRBJ1-1, with no clear D. The CDR3 is made up of 15 amino acids. From germline, CDR1 is SGHKS and CDR2 YYEKEE (reference sequence). V shed 0 bases and J shed 1 base, with 10 bases lying between them. The CDR3 is CASSLGVVWNTEAFF. CDR3 nucleotide sequence: TGTGCCAGCAGCTTGGGAGTGGTCTGGAACACTGAAGCTTTCTTT.

This clonotype was seen ten or more times. The chain employs TRBV2 and TRBJ2-1, with 12 bases fitting TRBD2. The V gene end was trimmed by 5 bases and the J gene end by 6 bases; junction bases not matched to a gene: 8. This CDR3 contains 16 residues. CDR1 SNHLY and CDR2 FYNNEI come from the germline V gene. The chain's CDR3 is CASSPRTSGVVNEQFF. The CDR3 coding sequence is TGTGCCAGCAGTCCCCGGACTAGCGGGGTGGTCAATGAGCAGTTCTTC.

This clonotype was counted ten times or more. This chain's CDR3 is CASSTSLGINQPQHF. The DNA of the CDR3 is TGTGCCAGCAGTACCTCACTCGGTATAAATCAGCCCCAGCATTTT. The V call is TRBV27, the J call TRBJ1-5; no clear D gene. Trimming removed 5 bases at V and 4 bases at J, with 15 bases between. Germline lookup yields CDR1 MNHEY and CDR2 SMNVEV (reference sequence). CDR3 length equals 15 residues.

Ten or more counts support this clonotype. The V call is TRBV3-1, the J call TRBJ2-1; no clear D gene. This CDR3 has 16 residues. Trimming left V 1 base short and J 2 bases short, with 12 bases between. The germline gives CDR1 LGHDT, CDR2 YNNKEL (reference sequence). CDR3 sequence (DNA): TGTGCCAGCAGCCAAGGAGGAACCCTTACCTACAATGAGCAGTTCTTC. As protein: CASSQGGTLTYNEQFF.

Ten or more counts support this clonotype. The chain combines TRBV12-3 or TRBV12-4 with TRBJ2-1; D is possibly TRBD1 (6 bases). The CDR3 loop spans 15 amino acids. V dropped 8 bases and J dropped 0 bases, with 14 bases sitting between them. CDR3 nucleotides: TGTGCCAGCGGAGACAGGTTTAACTCCTACAATGAGCAGTTCTTC. The encoded protein is CASGDRFNSYNEQFF.

This chain uses TRBV3-1 with TRBJ2-1; the match to TRBD2 covers 10 bases. The CDR3 is 15 residues long. V lost 11 bases to trimming and J lost 4 bases; unmatched junction nucleotides: 11. Germline values: CDR1 LGHDT, CDR2 YNNKEL (reference sequence). The CDR3 sequence: CASAQLAGKYNEQFF. In nucleotides, the CDR3 is TGTGCCTCAGCTCAACTAGCGGGGAAGTACAATGAGCAGTTCTTC.

The gene calls are TRBV3-1 and TRBJ1-2, with 12 bases aligning to TRBD1. V shed 6 bases and J 4 bases; nucleotides not matched to a gene: 6. CDR1 LGHDT and CDR2 YNNKEL come from the germline V gene (reference sequence). The CDR3 loop spans 15 amino acids. CDR3 DNA sequence: TGTGCCAGCAGAGAAGGGACAGGGGGCATCTATGGCTACACCTTC. It translates to CASREGTGGIYGYTF.

The table lists this clonotype with many counts. The CDR3, as DNA: TGCAGCGTTGATATGCCAGATACGCAGTATTTT. It is translated as CSVDMPDTQYF. The chain is built from TRBV29-1 and TRBJ2-3; D is undetermined. V was cut by 3 bases and J by 4 bases, with 5 bases left in between. The CDR3 contains 11 residues. Germline V gene data show CDR1 as SQVTM and CDR2 as ANQGSEA.

The CDR3 DNA sequence: TGTGCCTGGAGTGTAGTTCCGGGCACTGAAGCTTTCTTT. The encoded protein is CAWSVVPGTEAFF. J is TRBJ1-1 and V is TRBV30; D is undetermined. The CDR3 covers 13 residues. Germline CDR1 and CDR2: GTSNPN and SVGIG (reference sequence). Trimming cost V 0 bases and J 4 bases, with 9 bases left between them.

Comments on this clonotype: Germline and junction disagree at one end, which may indicate a read error. The chain uses TRBV7-3 and TRBJ2-5; D remains ambiguous. Per the germline V gene, CDR1 is SGHTA and CDR2 is FQGTGA. The CDR3 spans 14 residues. For the CDR3, the DNA is TGTGCTAGCAGCAAATCCGCTAACCAAGAGACCCAGTACTTC. Translated: CASSKSANQETQYF.

This clonotype was counted many times. The genes are TRBV15 and TRBJ1-1; D unclear. This CDR3 is built from 14 residues. The germline V and J ends were trimmed by 1 base and 1 base, with 7 bases remaining between them. The germline V gene encodes CDR1 LNHNV and CDR2 YYDKDF (reference sequence). CDR3 region: CATSRGGTNTEAFF. The CDR3 DNA follows: TGTGCCACCAGCAGAGGAGGTACGAACACTGAAGCTTTCTTT. The full variable domain, its missing parts supplied by reference TRBV15 and TRBJ1-1, is DAMVIQNPRYQVTQFGKPVTLSCSQTLNHNVMYWYQQKSSQAPKLLFHYYDKDFNNEADTPDNFQSRRPNTSFCFLDIRSPGLGDTAMYLCATSRGGTNTEAFFGQGTRLTVV.

This clonotype was counted ten times or more. The V call is TRBV5-1, the J call TRBJ1-1; D not certain. Germline CDR1 reads SGHRS; CDR2 reads YFSETQ. This CDR3 spans 15 amino acids. Deletions cut 4 bases from V and 4 bases from J, with 17 bases between. The CDR3 loop is CASSLREGKVTEAFF. The CDR3 DNA reads TGCGCCAGCAGCCTCAGAGAGGGAAAGGTCACTGAAGCTTTCTTT. The full variable domain, with the rest looked up from reference TRBV5-1 and TRBJ1-1, is KAGVTQTPRYLIKTRGQQVTLSCSPISGHRSVSWYQQTPGQGLQFLFEYFSETQRNKGNFPGRFSGRQFSNSRSEMNVSTLELGDSALYLCASSLREGKVTEAFFGQGTRLTVV.

This clonotype was recorded many times. This sequence joins TRBV20-1 and TRBJ2-1; D gene ambiguous. CDR1 and CDR2 from the germline V gene are DFQATT and SNEGSKA (reference sequence). Trimming took off 3 bases at V and 5 bases at J, with 8 bases between the two ends. The CDR3 contains 12 residues. CDR3 in DNA: TGCAGTGCTAGTCCGGCAAACAATGAGCAGTTCTTC. This translates into CSASPANNEQFF.

The chain employs TRBV28 and TRBJ1-4; D not certain. From germline, CDR1 is MDHEN and CDR2 SYDVKM. V was cut by 4 bases and J by 0 bases, with 12 bases left in between. This CDR3 has 16 residues. This chain's CDR3 is CASSSLGRATNEKLFF. The DNA for the CDR3 is TGTGCCAGCAGTTCTCTCGGACGGGCAACTAATGAAAAACTGTTTTTT.

This clonotype was counted many times. The chain couples TRBV30 to TRBJ2-1; D gene uncertain. The CDR3 sequence is 12 residues long. The germline V gene encodes CDR1 GTSNPN and CDR2 SVGIG (reference sequence). V lost 0 bases and J 12 bases, leaving 12 bases between the germline ends. CDR3 in amino acids: CAWSVGGEGQFF. CDR3 sequence (DNA): TGTGCCTGGAGTGTGGGTGGGGAAGGGCAGTTCTTC. Filled out from reference TRBV30 and TRBJ2-1, the complete variable domain reads SQTIHQWPATLVQPVGSPLSLECTVEGTSNPNLYWYRQAAGRGLQLLFYSVGIGQISSEVPQNLSASRPQDRQFILSSKKLLLSDSGFYLCAWSVGGEGQFFGPGTRLTVL.

V and J are TRBV7-3 and TRBJ2-3, with a tentative D call TRBD1 (5 bases). The CDR3 length is 13 residues. CDR1 is SGHTA, CDR2 FQGTGA, per germline. The V end lost 11 bases, the J end lost 1 base, and 13 bases lay between the germline ends. The CDR3 nucleotides read TGTGCCGGGGCTACTTCTCGCACAGATACGCAGTATTTT. Its translation is CAGATSRTDTQYF.

J is TRBJ1-6 and V is TRBV20-1, with 7 bases lining up with TRBD1. CDR3 length: 16 amino acids. Per the germline V gene, CDR1 is DFQATT and CDR2 is SNEGSKA (reference sequence). V gave up 2 bases and J gave up 3 bases; unmatched junction bases: 7. Written as DNA, the CDR3 is TGCAGTGCTAGACTTGGACAGGTAGACTATAATTCACCCCTCCACTTT. It yields the protein CSARLGQVDYNSPLHF.

In this sample, this clonotype turned up a few times. V usage is TRBV20-1 and J usage is TRBJ2-5; D possibly corresponds to TRBD1 (5 bases). Germline CDR1 is DFQATT and CDR2 is SNEGSKA (reference sequence). Deletions cut 5 bases from V and 2 bases from J, with 12 bases between. The CDR3 is made up of 13 amino acids. The CDR3 region is CSALDKAQETQYF. As DNA, the CDR3 is TGCAGTGCTCTGGACAAGGCTCAAGAGACCCAGTACTTC.